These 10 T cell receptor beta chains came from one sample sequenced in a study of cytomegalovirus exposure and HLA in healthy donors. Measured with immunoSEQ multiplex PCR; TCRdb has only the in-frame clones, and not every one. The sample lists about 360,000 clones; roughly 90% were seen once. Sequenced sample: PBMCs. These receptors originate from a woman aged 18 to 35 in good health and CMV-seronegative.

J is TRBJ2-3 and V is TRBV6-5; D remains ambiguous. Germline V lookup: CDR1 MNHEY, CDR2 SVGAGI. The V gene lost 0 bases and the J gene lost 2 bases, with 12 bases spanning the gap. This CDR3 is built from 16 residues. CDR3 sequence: CASSYSSSLPTDTQYF. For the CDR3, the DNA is TGTGCCAGCAGTTACTCGAGTTCCCTACCCACAGATACGCAGTATTTT.

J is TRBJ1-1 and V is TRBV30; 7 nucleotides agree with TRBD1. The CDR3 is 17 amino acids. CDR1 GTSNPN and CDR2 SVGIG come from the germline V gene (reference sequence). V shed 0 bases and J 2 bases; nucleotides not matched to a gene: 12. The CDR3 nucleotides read TGTGCCTGGAGTGTAGGGGCAGGGGGGATTCTTAACACTGAAGCTTTCTTT. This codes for CAWSVGAGGILNTEAFF.

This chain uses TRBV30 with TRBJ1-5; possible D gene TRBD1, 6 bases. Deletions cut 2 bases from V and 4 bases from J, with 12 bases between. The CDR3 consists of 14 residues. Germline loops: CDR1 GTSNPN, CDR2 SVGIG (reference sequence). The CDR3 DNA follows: TGTGCCTGGAGTCCGAGAGGGGGAAATCAGCCCCAGCATTTT. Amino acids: CAWSPRGGNQPQHF. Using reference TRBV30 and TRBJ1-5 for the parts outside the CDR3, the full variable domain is SQTIHQWPATLVQPVGSPLSLECTVEGTSNPNLYWYRQAAGRGLQLLFYSVGIGQISSEVPQNLSASRPQDRQFILSSKKLLLSDSGFYLCAWSPRGGNQPQHFGDGTRLSIL.

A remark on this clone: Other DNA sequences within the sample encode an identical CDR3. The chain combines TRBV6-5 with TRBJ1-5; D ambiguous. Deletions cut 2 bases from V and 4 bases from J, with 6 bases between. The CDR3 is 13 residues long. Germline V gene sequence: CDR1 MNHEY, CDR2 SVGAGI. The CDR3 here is CASSYTGNQPQHF. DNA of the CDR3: TGTGCCAGCAGTTACACGGGGAATCAGCCCCAGCATTTT.

The CDR3 region has the DNA TGTGCCAGCAGTTCGACAGGCACGGGGGGCAATGAGCAGTTCTTC. It is translated as CASSSTGTGGNEQFF. The V call is TRBV28, the J call TRBJ2-1, with D tentatively TRBD2 (7 bases). Trimming cost V 4 bases and J 6 bases, with 16 bases left between them. In germline, CDR1 is MDHEN, CDR2 SYDVKM. The CDR3 is made up of 15 amino acids. Variable domain in full (rest from reference TRBV28 and TRBJ2-1): DVKVTQSSRYLVKRTGEKVFLECVQDMDHENMFWYRQDPGLGLRLIYFSYDVKMKEKGDIPEGYSVSREKKERFSLILESASTNQTSMYLCASSSTGTGGNEQFFGPGTRLTVL.

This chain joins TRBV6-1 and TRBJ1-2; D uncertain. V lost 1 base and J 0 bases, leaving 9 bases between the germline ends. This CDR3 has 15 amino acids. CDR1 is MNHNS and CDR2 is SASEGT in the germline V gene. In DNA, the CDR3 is TGTGCCAGCAGTGAAGTTTACAGCTCTAACTATGGCTACACCTTC. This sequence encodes CASSEVYSSNYGYTF.

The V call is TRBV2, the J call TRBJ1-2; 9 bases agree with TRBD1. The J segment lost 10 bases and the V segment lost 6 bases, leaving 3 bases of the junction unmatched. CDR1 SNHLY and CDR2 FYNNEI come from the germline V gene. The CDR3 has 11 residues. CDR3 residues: CASRGTGNYTF. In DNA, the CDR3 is TGTGCCAGCAGGGGGACAGGGAACTACACCTTC.

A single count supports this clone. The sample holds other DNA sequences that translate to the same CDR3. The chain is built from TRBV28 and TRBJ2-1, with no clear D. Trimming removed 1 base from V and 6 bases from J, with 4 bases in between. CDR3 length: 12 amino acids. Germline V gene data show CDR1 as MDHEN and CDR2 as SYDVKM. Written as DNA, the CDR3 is TGTGCCAGCAGTTTATCAGGCAATGAGCAGTTCTTC. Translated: CASSLSGNEQFF.

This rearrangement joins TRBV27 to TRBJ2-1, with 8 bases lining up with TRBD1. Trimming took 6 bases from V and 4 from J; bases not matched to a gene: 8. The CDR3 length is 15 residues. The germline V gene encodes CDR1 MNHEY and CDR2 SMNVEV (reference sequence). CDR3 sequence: CASRGTGGAYNEQFF. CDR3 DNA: TGTGCCAGCAGGGGGACAGGAGGGGCTTACAATGAGCAGTTCTTC.

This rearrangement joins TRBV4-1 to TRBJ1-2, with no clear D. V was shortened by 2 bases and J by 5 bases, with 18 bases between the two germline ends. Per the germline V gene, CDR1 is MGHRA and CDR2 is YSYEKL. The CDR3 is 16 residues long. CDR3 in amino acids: CASSQPVIERQYGYTF. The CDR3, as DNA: TGCGCCAGCAGCCAACCGGTTATCGAGCGGCAGTATGGCTACACCTTC.